These T cell receptor beta chains were read from a single sample in a study of blood T cell repertoires in COVID-19. Some clones are missing from TCRdb's copy, which holds only in-frame ones; the method was immunoSEQ multiplex PCR. The table shows 90,000 to 150,000 clones, with roughly 82% occurring only once. The sequenced sample consisted of peripheral blood. These receptors were collected from a human donor in a cohort sampled during active COVID-19. The CDR3 runs from the conserved cysteine through the conserved F or W. The order of the fields is J gene, CDR3 length, V gene, CDR3 protein.

J gene: TRBJ1-4; CDR3 length: 15; V gene: TRBV3-1/TRBV3-2; CDR3 protein: CASSQGTGSGEKLFF
J gene: TRBJ1-1; CDR3 length: 13; V gene: TRBV29-1; CDR3 protein: CSVEQGLNTEAFF
J gene: TRBJ1-5; CDR3 length: 13; V gene: TRBV7-9; CDR3 protein: CASRTGSGQPQHF
J gene: TRBJ2-1; CDR3 length: 19; V gene: TRBV4-1; CDR3 protein: CASSQVGDKGLAGWNEQFF
J gene: TRBJ2-1; CDR3 length: 15; V gene: TRBV27; CDR3 protein: CASSARTGGGHEQFF
J gene: TRBJ2-7; CDR3 length: 13; V gene: TRBV5-1; CDR3 protein: CASSKRQAGEQYF
J gene: TRBJ1-2; CDR3 length: 12; V gene: TRBV5-6; CDR3 protein: CASSFQDYGYTF
J gene: TRBJ1-2; CDR3 length: 15; V gene: TRBV11-2; CDR3 protein: CASSLGTGGYYGYTF
J gene: TRBJ2-2; CDR3 length: 18; V gene: TRBV19; CDR3 protein: CASSGLAGGPTPSGELFF
J gene: TRBJ2-7; CDR3 length: 13; V gene: TRBV5-4; CDR3 protein: CASSSPSSYEQYF
J gene: TRBJ1-5; CDR3 length: 14; V gene: TRBV27; CDR3 protein: CASSFARADQPQHF
J gene: TRBJ1-1; CDR3 length: 14; V gene: TRBV6-5; CDR3 protein: CASRDGQGRTEAFF
J gene: TRBJ2-7; CDR3 length: 13; V gene: TRBV3-1/TRBV3-2; CDR3 protein: CASSHLDSYEQYF
J gene: TRBJ1-5; CDR3 length: 15; V gene: TRBV19; CDR3 protein: CASDRRGSSNQPQHF
J gene: TRBJ1-5; CDR3 length: 14; V gene: TRBV29-1; CDR3 protein: CSVSPGQGNQPQHF
J gene: TRBJ2-1; CDR3 length: 15; V gene: TRBV15; CDR3 protein: CATSRVPGSYNEQFF
J gene: TRBJ2-7; CDR3 length: 14; V gene: TRBV5-1; CDR3 protein: CASSLGQNSYEQYF
J gene: TRBJ2-3; CDR3 length: 16; V gene: TRBV5-1; CDR3 protein: CASSFQLAGAGDTQYF
J gene: TRBJ2-3; CDR3 length: 17; V gene: TRBV5-1; CDR3 protein: CASSLAGSGTSGNTQYF
J gene: TRBJ1-1; CDR3 length: 13; V gene: TRBV18; CDR3 protein: CASSPGGALEAFF
J gene: TRBJ2-3; CDR3 length: 18; V gene: TRBV19; CDR3 protein: CASNSPWVAGPGADTQYF
J gene: TRBJ2-5; CDR3 length: 12; V gene: TRBV18; CDR3 protein: CASSPLEETQYF
J gene: TRBJ1-2; CDR3 length: 15; V gene: TRBV19; CDR3 protein: CASSIDGTAAFGYTF
J gene: TRBJ2-3; CDR3 length: 16; V gene: TRBV6-5; CDR3 protein: CASSYSFGLADDTQYF
J gene: TRBJ2-3; CDR3 length: 16; V gene: TRBV5-1; CDR3 protein: CASSLFHRGITDTQYF
J gene: TRBJ1-1; CDR3 length: 14; V gene: TRBV9; CDR3 protein: CASSSRAMNTEAFF
J gene: TRBJ1-1; CDR3 length: 20; V gene: TRBV11-2; CDR3 protein: CASSLDLGGTGGLRDTEAFF
J gene: TRBJ1-1; CDR3 length: 14; V gene: TRBV6-1; CDR3 protein: CASSEGGQGARAFF
J gene: TRBJ2-1; CDR3 length: 16; V gene: TRBV9; CDR3 protein: CASSVAPSGGNNEQFF
J gene: TRBJ1-4; CDR3 length: 15; V gene: TRBV5-1; CDR3 protein: CASSPTTVRGEKLFF
J gene: TRBJ2-2; CDR3 length: 17; V gene: TRBV4-1; CDR3 protein: CASSLQVNLLNTGELFF
J gene: TRBJ1-1; CDR3 length: 14; V gene: TRBV18; CDR3 protein: CASSPRDRNTEAFF
J gene: TRBJ2-1; CDR3 length: 14; V gene: TRBV5-4; CDR3 protein: CASSPPGGINEQFF
J gene: TRBJ2-5; CDR3 length: 14; V gene: TRBV5-1; CDR3 protein: CASSPLGGQETQYF
J gene: TRBJ2-7; CDR3 length: 17; V gene: TRBV7-9; CDR3 protein: CASSLAGGLAGTYEQYF
J gene: TRBJ2-1; CDR3 length: 17; V gene: TRBV3-1/TRBV3-2; CDR3 protein: CASSQVRTSGHVNEQFF
J gene: TRBJ1-1; CDR3 length: 12; V gene: TRBV3-1/TRBV3-2; CDR3 protein: CASSLEGSEAFF
J gene: TRBJ1-2; CDR3 length: 15; V gene: TRBV6-1; CDR3 protein: CASSETPTGGFGYTF
J gene: TRBJ2-5; CDR3 length: 14; V gene: TRBV27; CDR3 protein: CASIFQTRGETQYF
J gene: TRBJ2-5; CDR3 length: 15; V gene: TRBV7-2; CDR3 protein: CASSLVSASQETQYF